This TCR beta chain was obtained from a study of cytomegalovirus exposure and HLA in healthy donors. Study-wide points: The finding came from a later analysis; first-cohort TCR clusters tended to co-occur in the 120 or so validation repertoires. According to the study, some 160 TCR beta chains were cytomegalovirus-associated.

Repertoires were generated with immunoSEQ multiplex PCR, while TCRdb's copy carries only in-frame clones and drops some. The sample lists about 71,000 clones, around 95% occurring once. Comments on this clone: As yet, its antigen is unknown.

Specimen: PBMCs. The clonotype comes from a man aged 18 to 30 in good health and CMV-seropositive.

Here the CDR3 reads CASSSGVGTGRTDTQYF. In DNA, the CDR3 is TGTGCCAGCAGCTCAGGGGTTGGGACAGGCCGCACAGATACGCAGTATTTT. The gene calls are TRBV7-2 and TRBJ2-3, with 8 bases that match TRBD1. J was trimmed by 1 base and V by 4 bases; bases with no gene match: 10. The CDR3 runs 17 residues. Germline CDR1 is SGHTA and CDR2 is FQGNSA. The complete variable domain, with remaining parts taken from reference TRBV7-2 and TRBJ2-3, reads GAGVSQSPSNKVTEKGKDVELRCDPISGHTALYWYRQSLGQGLEFLIYFQGNSAPDKSGLPSDRFSAERTGGSVSTLTIQRTQQEDSAVYLCASSSGVGTGRTDTQYFGPGTRLTVL.